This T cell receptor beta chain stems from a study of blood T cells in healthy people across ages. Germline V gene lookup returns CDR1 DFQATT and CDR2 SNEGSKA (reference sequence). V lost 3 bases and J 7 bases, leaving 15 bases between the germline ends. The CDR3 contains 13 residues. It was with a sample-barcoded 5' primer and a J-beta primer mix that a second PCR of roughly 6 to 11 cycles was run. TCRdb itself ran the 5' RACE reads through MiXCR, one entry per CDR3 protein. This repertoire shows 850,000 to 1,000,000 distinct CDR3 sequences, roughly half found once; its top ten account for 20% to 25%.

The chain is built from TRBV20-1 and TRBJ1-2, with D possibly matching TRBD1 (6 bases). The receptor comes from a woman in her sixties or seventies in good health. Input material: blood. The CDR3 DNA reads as TGCAGTGCTAGGGACGACAGGCAGGTTGGCTACACCTTC. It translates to CSARDDRQVGYTF.